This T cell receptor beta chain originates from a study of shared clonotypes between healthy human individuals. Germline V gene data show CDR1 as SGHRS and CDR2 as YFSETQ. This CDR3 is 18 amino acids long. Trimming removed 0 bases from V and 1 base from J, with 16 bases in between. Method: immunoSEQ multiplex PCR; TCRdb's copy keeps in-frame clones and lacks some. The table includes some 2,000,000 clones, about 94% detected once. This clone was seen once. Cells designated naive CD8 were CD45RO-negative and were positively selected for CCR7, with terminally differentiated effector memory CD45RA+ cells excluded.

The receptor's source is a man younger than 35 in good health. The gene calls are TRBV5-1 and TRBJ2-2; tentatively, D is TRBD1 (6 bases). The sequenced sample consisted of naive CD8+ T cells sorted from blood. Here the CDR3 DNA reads TGCGCCAGCAGCTTGGAGCTGTTCGGGACACTGAACACCGGGGAGCTGTTTTTT. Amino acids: CASSLELFGTLNTGELFF. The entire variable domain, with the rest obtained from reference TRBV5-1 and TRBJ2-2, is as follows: KAGVTQTPRYLIKTRGQQVTLSCSPISGHRSVSWYQQTPGQGLQFLFEYFSETQRNKGNFPGRFSGRQFSNSRSEMNVSTLELGDSALYLCASSLELFGTLNTGELFFGEGSRLTVL.